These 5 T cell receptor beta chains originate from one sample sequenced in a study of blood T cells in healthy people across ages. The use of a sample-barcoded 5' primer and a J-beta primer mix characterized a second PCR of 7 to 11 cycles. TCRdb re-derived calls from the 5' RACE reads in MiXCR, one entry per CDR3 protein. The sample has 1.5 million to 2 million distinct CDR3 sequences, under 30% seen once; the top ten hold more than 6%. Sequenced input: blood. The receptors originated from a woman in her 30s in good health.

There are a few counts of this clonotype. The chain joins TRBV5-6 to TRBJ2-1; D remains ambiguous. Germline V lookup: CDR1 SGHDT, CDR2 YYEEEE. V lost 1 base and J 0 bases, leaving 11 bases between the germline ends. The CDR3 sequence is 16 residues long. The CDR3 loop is CASSLKWRNSYNEQFF. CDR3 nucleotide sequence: TGTGCCAGCAGCTTGAAGTGGCGGAACTCCTACAATGAGCAGTTCTTC.

CDR3 protein: CASSQGRGGAYNEQFF. The CDR3 DNA follows: TGTGCCAGCAGCCAAGGGCGGGGGGGGGCTTACAATGAGCAGTTCTTC. The rearrangement joins TRBV7-2 to TRBJ2-1; 9 nucleotides agree with TRBD2. Germline CDR1 is SGHTA and CDR2 is FQGNSA. The CDR3 length is 16 residues. V shed 5 bases and J 4 bases; nucleotides not matched to a gene: 9.

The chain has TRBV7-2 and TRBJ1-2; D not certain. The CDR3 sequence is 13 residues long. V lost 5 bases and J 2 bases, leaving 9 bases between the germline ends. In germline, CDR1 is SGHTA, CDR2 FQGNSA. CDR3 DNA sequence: TGTACCAGCAGCCTTCAGGTCAACTATGGCTACACCTTC. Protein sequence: CTSSLQVNYGYTF.

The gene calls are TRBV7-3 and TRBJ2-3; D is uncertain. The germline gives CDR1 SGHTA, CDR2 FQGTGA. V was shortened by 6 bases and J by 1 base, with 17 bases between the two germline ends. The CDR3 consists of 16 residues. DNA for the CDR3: TGTGCCAGCAGTAAAGGTAGTGGGCCCGGCACAGATACGCAGTATTTT. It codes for CASSKGSGPGTDTQYF.

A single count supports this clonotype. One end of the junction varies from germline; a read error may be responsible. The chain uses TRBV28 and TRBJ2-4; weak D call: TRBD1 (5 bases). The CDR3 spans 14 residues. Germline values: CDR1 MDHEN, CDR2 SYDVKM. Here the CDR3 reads CASNLRGSQNIQYF. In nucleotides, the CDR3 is TGTGCCAGCAATTTAAGGGGATCCCAAAACATTCAGTACTTC.